Given below is one T cell receptor (beta chain) in context. V lost 2 bases to trimming and J lost 4 bases; unmatched junction nucleotides: 11. Germline assignment: CDR1 MNHEY and CDR2 SMNVEV (reference sequence). The length of the CDR3 is 17 residues. The data originate from a study of blood T cell repertoires in COVID-19. At the level of the study: Some COVID-19 samples were acute and others convalescent; all came from the United States, Italy and Spain. PBMCs, B-cell-depleted T cells, or T cells provided the cDNA or gDNA that made up the material.

The assay was immunoSEQ multiplex PCR, and TCRdb's table has in-frame clones only and misses some. The sample has approximately 240,000 clones; approximately 90% are singletons. Participant reports of clinical history set cohort assignment. The sequenced material came from PBMCs or T cells enriched from blood (not recorded which). The receptor comes from a woman aged 18-29 years who had recovered from COVID-19. This chain connects TRBV27 to TRBJ1-2; 9 bases line up with TRBD1. The CDR3 DNA follows: TGTGCCAGCAGTTTAATGTGGGACAGGGATGAGATCTATGGCTACACCTTC. Translated, it gives CASSLMWDRDEIYGYTF.